There are many counts of the clone carrying this TCR beta chain. Its antigen is currently unknown. This sample was included in a study of T cell repertoires in cytomegalovirus infection. In the study overall: Matching HLA type and CMV infection were both indicated by public TCR beta signatures.

The study's findings and limits: Ex vivo, HLA-C-restricted CMV-specific TCR beta clonotypes prevailed over the rest of the response. Summed public TCR beta family frequency identified CMV carriers bearing the relevant HLA.

From the reads, TCRdb called clonotypes with MiXCR, one entry per CDR3 protein. Of 200,000 to 300,000 distinct CDR3 sequences listed, over 8% are singletons. In germline, CDR1 is SEHNR, CDR2 FQNEAQ (reference sequence). V shed 7 bases and J 4 bases; nucleotides not matched to a gene: 8. The CDR3 spans 14 residues. The specimen sequenced was PBMCs. This TCR derives from a human donor in good health (CMV status not recorded). Some clones in this sample may be carry-over from other donors' samples. J is TRBJ2-5 and V is TRBV7-9; 8 bases are shared with TRBD2. The DNA for the CDR3 is TGTGCCAGCATGGAGCGGGAGTTCATAGAGACCCAGTACTTC. This sequence encodes CASMEREFIETQYF.